One sample yielded the 30 T cell receptor beta chains listed below, sequenced in a study of Tregs in tolerant kidney transplant recipients. The method was immunoSEQ multiplex PCR; TCRdb's version includes in-frame clones alone and lacks a portion of them. The profile covers about 100,000 clones, with over 85% appearing a single time and 0.46% taken by the ten largest. This material consisted of CD4+ T cells from blood, taken before the transplant. The origin of the receptors is a human donor who received a combined kidney and bone marrow transplant.

J is TRBJ2-2 and V is TRBV5-1; unclear D gene. Trimming pared 0 bases from V and 4 bases from J, leaving 10 bases between. In germline, CDR1 is SGHRS, CDR2 YFSETQ. The CDR3 runs to 15 residues. The DNA for the CDR3 is TGCGCCAGCAGCTTGGTAGTCATCTCCACCGGGGAGCTGTTTTTT. It specifies CASSLVVISTGELFF.

Notes on this clone: At one end the junction does not follow the germline gene, possibly because of a read error. In the same sample, other DNA sequences code for this CDR3. V is TRBV30 and J is TRBJ1-6; D gene ambiguous. CDR3 length equals 15 residues. CDR1 is GTSNPN, CDR2 SVGIG, per germline (reference sequence). DNA of the CDR3: TGTGCCTGGACCCCACTGCAAGCGTATAATTCCCCCCTCCACTTT. Translating it yields CAWTPLQAYNSPLHF.

V and J are TRBV5-5 and TRBJ2-5, with D perhaps matching TRBD2 (5 bases). Germline V gives CDR1 SGHKS, CDR2 YYEKEE (reference sequence). V gave up 6 bases and J gave up 1 base, with 16 bases separating them. The CDR3 is 15 amino acids. In DNA form, the CDR3 reads TGTGCCAGCATCCTGCGGGCCCGAACCCAAGAGACCCAGTACTTC. Translation: CASILRARTQETQYF.

The rearrangement uses TRBV19 and TRBJ2-3, with a possible D match to TRBD1 (5 bases). Germline V gene sequence: CDR1 LNHDA, CDR2 SQIVND (reference sequence). V lost 8 bases and J 2 bases, leaving 14 bases between the germline ends. This CDR3 is 14 amino acids long. CDR3 in DNA: TGTGCCAGTTCGGATCTGGGGCCCACAGATACGCAGTATTTT. Residues: CASSDLGPTDTQYF.

This clone has only one observation. The rearrangement joins TRBV11-3 to TRBJ1-6; TRBD1 is a possible D gene (5 bases). This CDR3 spans 14 amino acids. Germline CDR1 is SGHNT and CDR2 is YENEEA. Trimming pared 5 bases from V and 5 bases from J, leaving 10 bases between. CDR3 sequence reads: CASSTRGDNSPLHF. CDR3 sequence (DNA): TGTGCCAGCAGCACCCGGGGGGATAATTCACCCCTCCACTTT.

This rearrangement joins TRBV2 to TRBJ2-7; TRBD2 aligns across 10 bases. In germline, CDR1 is SNHLY, CDR2 FYNNEI. The CDR3 spans 13 residues. Trimming cost V 7 bases and J 3 bases; bases outside gene matches: 3. The CDR3 nucleotides are TGTGCCAGCAAGAGGACTAGCGGCTACGAGCAGTACTTC. Translating it yields CASKRTSGYEQYF.

CDR3 in amino acids: CASSLSGGNGYTF. In nucleotides, the CDR3 is TGTGCCAGCAGCTTAAGCGGCGGAAATGGCTACACCTTC. V and J are TRBV7-3 and TRBJ1-2; D unclear. The V gene's germline CDR1 is SGHTA and CDR2 FQGTGA. The CDR3 covers 13 residues. V was shortened by 1 base and J by 6 bases, with 9 bases between the two germline ends. Looking up the rest from reference TRBV7-3 and TRBJ1-2 gives the full variable domain: GAGVSQTPSNKVTEKGKYVELRCDPISGHTALYWYRQSLGQGPEFLIYFQGTGAADDSGLPNDRFFAVRPEGSVSTLKIQRTERGDSAVYLCASSLSGGNGYTFGSGTRLTVV.

The rearrangement links TRBV27 to TRBJ2-7; maybe TRBD1 (5 bases). Germline V lookup: CDR1 MNHEY, CDR2 SMNVEV (reference sequence). The CDR3 contains 17 residues. V gave up 8 bases and J gave up 6 bases, with 29 bases separating them. The chain's CDR3 is CASGTGPWGIGFGEQYF. The CDR3, as DNA: TGTGCCAGCGGTACTGGGCCCTGGGGCATAGGGTTTGGCGAGCAGTACTTC.

This rearrangement joins TRBV7-2 to TRBJ2-3; TRBD1 is a possible D gene (5 bases). The V gene lost 1 base and the J gene lost 0 bases, with 8 bases spanning the gap. CDR1 is SGHTA, CDR2 FQGNSA, per germline. This CDR3 contains 15 residues. In DNA, the CDR3 is TGTGCCAGCAGCTTAGGGGGCCCTAGCACAGATACGCAGTATTTT. Translating it yields CASSLGGPSTDTQYF.

The V and J genes are TRBV5-1 and TRBJ2-7; 15 bases fit TRBD2. This CDR3 comprises 18 residues. Germline CDR1 SGHRS, CDR2 YFSETQ. V shed 4 bases, J shed 4 bases, and the junction held 12 bases outside the gene matches. In DNA, the CDR3 is TGCGCCAGCAGCCACGGACTAGCGGGGGGGCCTGGCCCTTACGAGCAGTACTTC. Its translation: CASSHGLAGGPGPYEQYF.

This chain joins TRBV5-4 and TRBJ1-2, with D possibly TRBD1 on 6 matching bases. CDR1 SGHNT and CDR2 YYREEE come from the germline V gene (reference sequence). Trimming removed 0 bases from V and 3 bases from J, with 9 bases in between. This CDR3 contains 14 residues. The CDR3 protein is CASSLGGQHYGYTF. DNA of the CDR3: TGTGCCAGCAGCTTGGGCGGACAGCACTATGGCTACACCTTC.

The chain joins TRBV6-6 to TRBJ2-7, with 9 bases fitting TRBD1. With V trimmed by 4 bases and J by 0 bases, 1 base remained unmatched. Germline values: CDR1 MNHNY, CDR2 SVGAGI (reference sequence). The CDR3 is 14 residues long. CDR3 DNA: TGTGCCAGCAGTTTGGGACAGGGCTCCTACGAGCAGTACTTC. Translated: CASSLGQGSYEQYF.

This clone was seen only once. The V gene is TRBV7-2, the J gene TRBJ2-3, with D perhaps matching TRBD1 (5 bases). Trimming removed 4 bases from V and 1 base from J, with 18 bases in between. This CDR3 region has 17 residues. Germline V lookup: CDR1 SGHTA, CDR2 FQGNSA. This CDR3 reads CASSSSLRTIRTDTQYF. In DNA, the CDR3 is TGTGCCAGCAGCTCCTCTCTTAGGACAATACGCACAGATACGCAGTATTTT.

The chain is built from TRBV13 and TRBJ1-2; 9 bases are a match to TRBD1. The V segment lost 4 bases and the J segment 5 bases; nucleotides outside the gene matches: 8. The CDR3 totals 15 residues. Germline values: CDR1 PRHDT, CDR2 FYEKMQ (reference sequence). The CDR3 nucleotides read TGTGCCAGCAGCTCATACTGGGGACAGGGTTATGGCTACACCTTC. Translating it yields CASSSYWGQGYGYTF.

The chain couples TRBV9 to TRBJ2-2; D might be TRBD2 (6 bases). Trimming took off 1 base at V and 4 bases at J, with 14 bases between the two ends. This CDR3 region has 16 residues. Looked up from germline, CDR1 is SGDLS and CDR2 is YYNGEE. CDR3 region: CASSVRVGAGTGELFF. The CDR3 DNA sequence: TGTGCCAGCAGCGTAAGGGTGGGAGCGGGCACCGGGGAGCTGTTTTTT.

V usage is TRBV5-4 and J usage is TRBJ2-5; 10 bases map to TRBD2. Germline lookup yields CDR1 SGHNT and CDR2 YYREEE (reference sequence). Unmatched junction bases numbered 6, after V lost 4 bases and J lost 3 bases. The CDR3 totals 15 residues. CDR3 sequence reads: CASSQELAGKETQYF. The CDR3 DNA is TGTGCCAGCAGCCAGGAACTAGCGGGGAAAGAGACCCAGTACTTC.

Only a few counts were recorded for this clone. The rearrangement uses TRBV6-6 and TRBJ2-2; 10 nucleotides align to TRBD1. The CDR3 totals 15 residues. Unmatched junction bases numbered 8, after V lost 8 bases and J lost 5 bases. Germline V CDR1 and CDR2: MNHNY, SVGAGI (reference sequence). This chain's CDR3 is CASATGTGATGELFF. CDR3 nucleotide sequence: TGTGCCAGCGCCACCGGGACAGGGGCTACCGGGGAGCTGTTTTTT.

The chain carries TRBV9 and TRBJ1-2, with D uncertain. Trimming pared 2 bases from V and 3 bases from J, leaving 11 bases between. Germline V gene data show CDR1 as SGDLS and CDR2 as YYNGEE. CDR3 length: 14 amino acids. Here the CDR3 DNA reads TGTGCCAGCAGCGTCCTGGCACAAGACTATGGCTACACCTTC. It translates to CASSVLAQDYGYTF.

The DNA of the CDR3 is TGTGCCAGCCAGGCCACCGCTATTGGGAATGAGCAGTTCTTC. This sequence encodes CASQATAIGNEQFF. V and J are TRBV7-2 and TRBJ2-1; D not resolved. Germline V gives CDR1 SGHTA, CDR2 FQGNSA. Trimming stripped 8 bases from V and 7 bases from J, with 18 bases between. The CDR3 is 14 residues long. Full variable domain (remainder filled in from reference TRBV7-2 and TRBJ2-1): GAGVSQSPSNKVTEKGKDVELRCDPISGHTALYWYRQSLGQGLEFLIYFQGNSAPDKSGLPSDRFSAERTGGSVSTLTIQRTQQEDSAVYLCASQATAIGNEQFFGPGTRLTVL.

In this sample, this clone turned up a few times. This chain links TRBV7-9 with TRBJ1-3; possibly TRBD1 for D (6 bases). Trimming pared 1 base from V and 0 bases from J, leaving 10 bases between. Germline V gene lookup returns CDR1 SEHNR and CDR2 FQNEAQ (reference sequence). CDR3 size: 16 residues. CDR3 in DNA: TGTGCCAGCAGCTTAGGGGGACACAACTCTGGAAACACCATATATTTT. Protein: CASSLGGHNSGNTIYF.

Turning to this clone: Its ends do not fully match the called genes, so a read error is possible. The chain is built from TRBV5-1 and TRBJ1-6; D gene uncertain. The CDR3 runs 13 residues. Germline loops: CDR1 SGHRS, CDR2 YFSETQ. CDR3 bases: TGCGCCAGCAGCTTGTCCTATAATTCCCCCCTCCACTTT. Translating it yields CASSLSYNSPLHF.

This chain joins TRBV10-1 and TRBJ1-5, with D possibly being TRBD1 (6 bases). This CDR3 has 24 amino acids. Trimming stripped 2 bases from V and 0 bases from J, with 35 bases between. The germline V gene has CDR1 WNHNN and CDR2 SYGVQD (reference sequence). The CDR3 DNA sequence: TGCGCCAGCAGTGAGCCCCTCCACGCGGGGGCGATCCTCTATACTTCTTATAGCAATCAGCCCCAGCATTTT. Its protein product is CASSEPLHAGAILYTSYSNQPQHF.

This rearrangement joins TRBV6-1 to TRBJ2-6; D gene unclear. The CDR3 has 15 residues. The ends were cut back, 2 bases at V and 0 bases at J, with 5 bases in the middle. The germline V gene encodes CDR1 MNHNS and CDR2 SASEGT. CDR3 bases: TGTGCCAGCAGTGAACGTCTCTCTGGGGCCAACGTCCTGACTTTC. Translation: CASSERLSGANVLTF.

This clone was detected only once. The chain recombines TRBV13 with TRBJ1-2; 8 nucleotides line up with TRBD1. CDR3 length equals 13 residues. Germline assignment: CDR1 PRHDT and CDR2 FYEKMQ (reference sequence). With V trimmed by 4 bases and J by 8 bases, 6 bases remained unmatched. The CDR3 nucleotides read TGTGCCAGCAGCTATGGACAGGGCCGGGGCTACACCTTC. This codes for CASSYGQGRGYTF.

The genes are TRBV5-1 and TRBJ2-5; 9 bases are shared with TRBD1. The J call may not be correct, given that the DNA end is closer to TRBJ2-7. From germline, CDR1 is SGHRS and CDR2 YFSETQ. The CDR3 loop spans 14 amino acids. CDR3 protein: CASSRDRASYEQYF. CDR3 in DNA: TGCGCCAGCAGCCGGGACAGGGCTTCCTACGAGCAGTACTTC.

The V and J genes are TRBV19 and TRBJ2-6; no definite D call. Germline lookup yields CDR1 LNHDA and CDR2 SQIVND (reference sequence). CDR3 length: 15 amino acids. V was clipped by 5 bases and J by 0 bases, with 8 bases between them. The CDR3 loop is CASSEASSGANVLTF. Written as DNA, the CDR3 is TGTGCCAGTAGTGAGGCAAGCTCTGGGGCCAACGTCCTGACTTTC.

The chain carries TRBV27 and TRBJ2-1; D possibly corresponds to TRBD1 (5 bases). The CDR3 contains 15 residues. V was clipped by 6 bases and J by 9 bases, with 21 bases between them. Germline assignment: CDR1 MNHEY and CDR2 SMNVEV (reference sequence). CDR3 in amino acids: CASSLGAGKRGEQFF. The CDR3 DNA follows: TGTGCCAGCAGCCTGGGTGCAGGGAAACGCGGTGAGCAGTTCTTC.

This clone showed up just once. The rearrangement uses TRBV2 and TRBJ2-4, with 7 bases matching TRBD1. Germline V CDR1 and CDR2: SNHLY, FYNNEI. This CDR3 has 14 residues. Trimming removed 5 bases from V and 0 bases from J; junction bases left unmatched: 1. The CDR3 sequence is CASSYRGAKNIQYF. Here the CDR3 DNA reads TGTGCCAGCAGTTACAGGGGAGCCAAAAACATTCAGTACTTC.

The chain employs TRBV5-1 and TRBJ1-3; tentatively, D is TRBD1 (5 bases). Germline-derived CDR1 and CDR2 are SGHRS and YFSETQ. V gave up 5 bases and J gave up 6 bases, with 15 bases separating them. The CDR3 covers 14 residues. The CDR3 coding sequence is TGCGCCAGCAGTTCAGGGCTGAACCAAAACACCATATATTTT. This translates into CASSSGLNQNTIYF.

The chain uses TRBV6-5 and TRBJ2-7; possible D gene TRBD2, 5 bases. CDR1 is MNHEY and CDR2 is SVGAGI in the germline V gene. The ends were cut back, 5 bases at V and 7 bases at J, with 18 bases in the middle. The CDR3 consists of 14 residues. The CDR3 DNA reads as TGTGCCAGCAGTATACCGGGAACGCCGGGGGAGCAGTACTTC. This codes for CASSIPGTPGEQYF.